A single T cell receptor (beta chain) is shown here with its context. Its antigen remains unknown. This specimen belongs to a study of shared clonotypes between healthy human individuals. About the research overall: Donor composition was two women and three men, aged 18 to 49. Per donor, CD8 memory used one plate, CD8 naive used two, CD4 memory used three and CD4 naive used three. Study results and limitations: The study found lower generation probabilities in non-shared clonotypes than in those shared by all four donors.

Profiled with immunoSEQ multiplex PCR; TCRdb holds only in-frame clones, not every one. The table shows about 2.2 million clones, with just over 90% occurring only once. The germline V gene encodes CDR1 SGHAT and CDR2 FQNNGV. The CDR3 is 14 amino acids. The ends were cut back, 0 bases at V and 5 bases at J, with 7 bases in the middle. Positive CCR7 selection of CD45RO-negative cells yielded the naive CD8 cells, and terminally differentiated effector memory CD45RA+ cells were excluded. Every donor, a Caucasian adult, lived in Nashville, Tennessee. The rearrangement links TRBV11-2 to TRBJ2-2; D is perhaps TRBD1 (6 bases). The clonotype originates from a man in his late teens or twenties in good health. Some clones in this sample may be carry-over from other donors' samples. Specimen: naive CD8+ T cells from PBMCs. The CDR3 bases are TGTGCCAGCAGCTTAGAGGGGGCGACCGGGGAGCTGTTTTTT. This encodes CASSLEGATGELFF.